The clone carrying this T cell receptor (beta chain) was seen at least ten times. Antigen specificity is unknown. Time point reported: newly diagnosed GD, antithyroid drugs for less than 3 months. Researchers made the TCR library from RNA that was extracted from PBMCs. According to the study, TCR beta libraries were built with iRepertoire HTBI primers and CDR3-region Arm-PCR. TCRdb reprocessed the multiplex PCR reads via MiXCR and lists one record per CDR3 protein. Among almost 450,000 distinct CDR3 sequences, roughly 15% were seen once, and the ten largest hold around a tenth. This sample stems from a study of regulatory T cells in long-lasting Graves disease. Whole-study results and caveats: Among persistent patients, a larger number of public clonotypes were shared (approximately 3,000) than among newly diagnosed patients (about 950).

These data also featured in a second study, about T cells in Graves' hyperthyroidism and ophthalmopathy. Per that paper: Diagnoses were made from clinical symptoms, serum measures (thyroxine and TRAb), thyroid ultrasound and orbital computed tomography.

The specimen was peripheral blood mononuclear cells (PBMCs), collected at new diagnosis, from a patient treated with antithyroid drugs. This receptor was taken from a woman aged 25 to 39 with Graves disease.

The CDR3 here is CASKAGDDEQFF. The CDR3 nucleotides are TGTGCCAGTAAAGCAGGGGACGATGAGCAGTTCTTC. The V call is TRBV19, the J call TRBJ2-1; D might be TRBD1 (6 bases). Germline V gene lookup returns CDR1 LNHDA and CDR2 SQIVND (reference sequence). The V and J ends lost 7 bases and 8 bases respectively, with 12 bases between them. The CDR3 has 12 residues. The variable domain in full, with the rest retrieved from reference TRBV19 and TRBJ2-1, is DGGITQSPKYLFRKEGQNVTLSCEQNLNHDAMYWYRQDPGQGLRLIYYSQIVNDFQKGDIAEGYSVSREKKESFPLTVTSAQKNPTAFYLCASKAGDDEQFFGPGTRLTVL.